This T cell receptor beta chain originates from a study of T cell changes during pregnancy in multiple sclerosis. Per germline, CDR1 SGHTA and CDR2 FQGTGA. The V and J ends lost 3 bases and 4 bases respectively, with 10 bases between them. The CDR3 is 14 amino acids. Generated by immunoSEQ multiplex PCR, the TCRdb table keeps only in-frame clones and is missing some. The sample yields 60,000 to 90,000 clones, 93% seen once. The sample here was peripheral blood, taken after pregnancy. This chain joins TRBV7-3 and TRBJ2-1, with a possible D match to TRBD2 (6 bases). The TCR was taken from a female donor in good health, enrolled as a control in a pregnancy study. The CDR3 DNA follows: TGTGCCAGCAGCTTCAGTGCGGGGTACAATGAGCAGTTCTTC. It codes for CASSFSAGYNEQFF.